These T cell receptor beta chains were read from a single sample in a study of T cell responses to AZD1222 COVID-19 vaccine. The repertoire was sequenced with immunoSEQ multiplex PCR; TCRdb's copy has only in-frame clones and lacks some. The profile shows roughly 130,000 clones, about 90% of them singletons. Here the sequenced sample was peripheral blood, taken 28 days after the second dose of the MenACWY control vaccine. These receptors were collected from an adult who received the MenACWY meningococcal vaccine as a control. CDR3s include the opening cysteine and the closing phenylalanine or tryptophan. A D gene is named only where the DNA matches it firmly. Clone size is shown for a subset of rows, as once, few, many or a class of expanded clone.

V gene	clone size	D gene	J gene	CDR3 protein	CDR3 DNA
TRBV11-1	once	TRBD1	TRBJ2-7	CASSRTGVYEQYF	TGTGCCAGCAGCCGGACAGGGGTATACGAGCAGTACTTC
TRBV19	.	.	TRBJ2-2	CASSLYTGELFF	TGTGCCAGTAGTTTATACACCGGGGAGCTGTTTTTT
TRBV9	.	.	TRBJ2-2	CASSAGVLDTGELFF	TGTGCCAGCAGCGCGGGTGTTTTGGACACCGGGGAGCTGTTTTTT
TRBV28	once	.	TRBJ2-2	CASSLQGGYTGELFF	TGTGCCAGCAGTTTGCAGGGGGGTTACACCGGGGAGCTGTTTTTT
TRBV18	.	.	TRBJ2-6	CASSPGTLSGANVLTF	TGTGCCAGTTCTCCCGGGACACTCTCTGGGGCCAACGTCCTGACTTTC
TRBV29-1	.	.	TRBJ2-3	CSVDGESTDTQYF	TGCAGCGTTGATGGGGAGAGCACAGATACGCAGTATTTT
TRBV9	.	.	TRBJ2-1	CASSVVNNEQFF	TGTGCCAGCAGCGTAGTTAACAATGAGCAGTTCTTC
TRBV7-2	.	.	TRBJ1-5	CASSLQRDQPQHF	TGTGCCAGCAGCTTGCAGAGGGATCAGCCCCAGCATTTT
TRBV7-8	.	TRBD1	TRBJ2-7	CASSLRDRTYEQYF	TGTGCCAGCAGCTTGAGGGACAGAACCTACGAGCAGTACTTC
TRBV30	.	.	TRBJ1-1	CAWRGQGYTEAFF	TGTGCCTGGAGGGGTCAGGGTTACACTGAAGCTTTCTTT
TRBV29-1	.	.	TRBJ2-3	CSVEEQTDTQYF	TGCAGCGTTGAAGAACAAACAGATACGCAGTATTTT
TRBV24-1	.	.	TRBJ2-5	CATNPGWGQETQYF	TGTGCCACCAATCCGGGCTGGGGGCAAGAGACCCAGTACTTC
TRBV9	.	.	TRBJ1-1	CASSVQTGTEAFF	TGTGCCAGCAGCGTTCAGACGGGGACTGAAGCTTTCTTT
TRBV15	.	TRBD2	TRBJ2-3	CATSRDPGGTDTQYF	TGTGCCACCAGCAGAGATCCGGGAGGAACGGATACGCAGTATTTT
TRBV27	.	TRBD2	TRBJ2-7	CASSSGLAGTYEQYF	TGTGCCAGCAGTTCAGGACTAGCGGGAACCTACGAGCAGTACTTC
TRBV28	.	TRBD1	TRBJ1-1	CASSSLRGTGMNTEAFF	TGTGCCAGCAGTTCCTTAAGGGGGACAGGGATGAACACTGAAGCTTTCTTT
TRBV5-1	.	.	TRBJ2-5	CASSLGGAAQETQYF	TGCGCCAGCAGCTTGGGGGGGGCAGCCCAAGAGACCCAGTACTTC
TRBV20-1	.	.	TRBJ2-6	CSASRTAGANVLTF	TGCAGTGCTAGTAGGACAGCCGGGGCCAACGTCCTGACTTTC
TRBV24-1	.	.	TRBJ2-2	CATSDGGRVGDTGELFF	TGTGCCACCAGTGATGGGGGCAGGGTTGGCGACACCGGGGAGCTGTTTTTT
TRBV9	.	TRBD2	TRBJ2-1	CASSVGIGGAPYNEQFF	TGTGCCAGCAGCGTAGGTATCGGGGGGGCCCCCTACAATGAGCAGTTCTTC
TRBV5-1	.	.	TRBJ1-2	CASSFLQGINYGYTF	TGCGCCAGCAGCTTTCTTCAGGGAATTAACTATGGCTACACCTTC
TRBV3-1/TRBV3-2	.	.	TRBJ2-2	CASSQVGGGPTGELFF	TGTGCCAGCAGCCAAGTTGGGGGGGGCCCCACCGGGGAGCTGTTTTTT